These 25 T cell receptor beta chains were sequenced from one sample in a study of blood T cell repertoires in COVID-19. Using immunoSEQ multiplex PCR, the repertoire was profiled, and TCRdb retains in-frame clones only, with some absent. The sample carries about 160,000 clones, roughly 80% recorded once. Input material: peripheral blood. The receptors here all came from a man in his 70s with acute or convalescent COVID-19.

The count of this clone is one. The V gene is TRBV18, the J gene TRBJ2-2; D may be TRBD1 (5 bases). Per germline, CDR1 KGHSH and CDR2 LQKENI. V shed 2 bases and J shed 6 bases, with 10 bases lying between them. This CDR3 has 14 residues. CDR3 coding DNA: TGTGCCAGCTCACCAGGTGTAGGGGCCGGGGAGCTGTTTTTT. Translated, it gives CASSPGVGAGELFF.

The V call is TRBV19, the J call TRBJ2-5; 7 bases match TRBD2. This CDR3 spans 15 amino acids. CDR1 and CDR2 from the germline V gene are LNHDA and SQIVND (reference sequence). With V trimmed by 6 bases and J by 4 bases, 11 bases remained unmatched. As DNA, the CDR3 is TGTGCCAGTAGCCCCCGGCGGGGGTTTGGAGAGACCCAGTACTTC. Translation: CASSPRRGFGETQYF.

This clone has just one count. The chain has TRBV15 and TRBJ1-2; tentatively, D is TRBD1 (6 bases). The V gene's germline CDR1 is LNHNV and CDR2 YYDKDF (reference sequence). The germline V and J ends were trimmed by 2 bases and 3 bases, with 16 bases remaining between them. The CDR3 is made up of 16 amino acids. For the CDR3, the DNA is TGTGCCACCAGCAGAAACCGACAGGCAGGGGACTATGGCTACACCTTC. Translation: CATSRNRQAGDYGYTF.

The rearrangement links TRBV3-1 (or the pseudogene TRBV3-2) to TRBJ2-5; 7 bases fit TRBD1. Looked up from germline, CDR1 is LGHDT and CDR2 is YNNKEL (reference sequence). Losses at the gene ends were 4 bases for V and 5 bases for J; bases not matched to a gene: 13. CDR3 length: 16 amino acids. CDR3 DNA: TGTGCCAGCAGCCCCACCAGACAGGGTATTGGGGAGACCCAGTACTTC. Translating it yields CASSPTRQGIGETQYF.

The chain links TRBV6-5 to TRBJ1-2, with 10 bases fitting TRBD1. The V and J ends lost 6 bases and 7 bases, in that order; junction bases with no gene match: 5. The CDR3 is 13 amino acids. Germline-derived CDR1 and CDR2 are MNHEY and SVGAGI. The CDR3, as DNA: TGTGCCAGCAGGGGGACAGGGGAGTCTGGCTACACCTTC. It encodes CASRGTGESGYTF.

The CDR3: CASSLGQLTDTQYF. CDR3 in DNA: TGTGCCAGCAGTTTGGGACAGCTCACAGATACGCAGTATTTT. The chain employs TRBV27 and TRBJ2-3; 7 nucleotides line up with TRBD1. Germline V gene sequence: CDR1 MNHEY, CDR2 SMNVEV (reference sequence). Trimming cost V 3 bases and J 2 bases; bases outside gene matches: 2. The length of the CDR3 is 14 residues.

The chain couples TRBV10-3 to TRBJ2-3, with 8 bases aligning to TRBD2. The CDR3 extends over 15 amino acids. CDR1 is ENHRY, CDR2 SYGVKD, per germline. The V segment lost 4 bases and the J segment 2 bases; nucleotides outside the gene matches: 5. CDR3 residues: CAISALAGSTDTQYF. DNA for the CDR3: TGTGCCATCAGTGCCCTAGCGGGCTCCACAGATACGCAGTATTTT.

The chain couples TRBV28 to TRBJ1-4; TRBD1 agrees at 11 bases. This CDR3 region has 14 residues. J gave up 7 bases and V 8 bases, and 6 bases lay outside the gene matches. Germline V gene lookup returns CDR1 MDHEN and CDR2 SYDVKM. CDR3 sequence: CASGLGQGGEKLFF. DNA of the CDR3: TGTGCCAGCGGGTTGGGACAGGGGGGTGAAAAACTGTTTTTT.

The V gene is TRBV11-3, the J gene TRBJ2-7; TRBD1 agrees at 7 bases. Trimming cost V 5 bases and J 2 bases; bases outside gene matches: 9. The length of the CDR3 is 15 residues. Germline loops: CDR1 SGHNT, CDR2 YENEEA. The CDR3 region is CASSTWTGRTYEQYF. The CDR3 DNA sequence: TGTGCCAGCAGCACCTGGACAGGCCGCACCTACGAGCAGTACTTC.

This sequence joins TRBV7-8 and TRBJ2-5, with 8 bases that match TRBD1. The CDR3 contains 16 residues. V gave up 1 base and J gave up 2 bases; unmatched junction bases: 6. Germline-derived CDR1 and CDR2 are SGHVS and FQNEAQ. CDR3 bases: TGTGCCAGCAGCTTAGGGAGACAGGGGAGGCAAGAGACCCAGTACTTC. This codes for CASSLGRQGRQETQYF.

The CDR3 DNA reads TGTGCCAGCAGTCCCGGGACAGGGAACACTGAAGCTTTCTTT. Amino acids: CASSPGTGNTEAFF. V usage is TRBV28 and J usage is TRBJ1-1, with 8 bases that match TRBD1. The CDR3 loop spans 14 amino acids. Germline V lookup: CDR1 MDHEN, CDR2 SYDVKM. Trimming removed 5 bases from V and 1 base from J; junction bases left unmatched: 3.

The genes are TRBV7-3 and TRBJ2-3; D is unresolved. The CDR3 sequence is 15 residues long. Trimming took 0 bases from V and 0 from J, leaving 7 bases between them. The V gene's germline CDR1 is SGHTA and CDR2 FQGTGA. The CDR3 is CASSLTQASTDTQYF. The CDR3 bases are TGTGCCAGCAGCTTAACTCAGGCCAGCACAGATACGCAGTATTTT.

The chain is built from TRBV11-2 and TRBJ1-1, with a tentative D call TRBD1 (6 bases). Germline CDR1 SGHAT, CDR2 FQNNGV. V dropped 2 bases and J dropped 4 bases, with 11 bases sitting between them. This CDR3 comprises 14 residues. DNA for the CDR3: TGTGCCAGCAGCTTACCAACAGGGTCCACTGAAGCTTTCTTT. It codes for CASSLPTGSTEAFF. The full variable domain, in which reference TRBV11-2 and TRBJ1-1 provide the parts outside the CDR3, is EAGVAQSPRYKIIEKRQSVAFWCNPISGHATLYWYQQILGQGPKLLIQFQNNGVVDDSQLPKDRFSAERLKGVDSTLKIQPAKLEDSAVYLCASSLPTGSTEAFFGQGTRLTVV.

This rearrangement joins TRBV19 to TRBJ2-1, with 7 bases identical to TRBD2. The CDR3 sequence is 15 residues long. The germline CDR1 and CDR2 sequences are LNHDA and SQIVND (reference sequence). V was pared by 1 base and J by 8 bases, with 8 bases of the junction left unmatched. The CDR3 here is CASSIGGGPGDEQFF. CDR3 nucleotide sequence: TGTGCCAGTAGTATAGGGGGAGGGCCGGGCGATGAGCAGTTCTTC.

The chain uses TRBV9 and TRBJ2-1; the match to TRBD2 covers 14 bases. CDR1 and CDR2 from the germline V gene are SGDLS and YYNGEE. With V trimmed by 4 bases and J by 4 bases, 13 bases remained unmatched. The CDR3 extends over 19 amino acids. This CDR3 is CASSPRLAGGLMPYNEQFF. As DNA, the CDR3 is TGTGCCAGCAGCCCTCGACTAGCGGGAGGGCTAATGCCGTACAATGAGCAGTTCTTC.

This sequence joins TRBV15 and TRBJ2-5; D possibly corresponds to TRBD2 (7 bases). The CDR3 covers 14 residues. The germline V gene has CDR1 LNHNV and CDR2 YYDKDF (reference sequence). V lost 4 bases to trimming and J lost 5 bases, with 14 bases between them. The CDR3 sequence is CATSMRGQRETQYF. Written as DNA, the CDR3 is TGTGCCACCAGCATGCGGGGGCAGAGGGAGACCCAGTACTTC.

The gene calls are TRBV5-1 and TRBJ2-5; perhaps TRBD1 as D (6 bases). Trimming took off 2 bases at V and 3 bases at J, with 23 bases between the two ends. The CDR3 totals 18 residues. The germline V gene encodes CDR1 SGHRS and CDR2 YFSETQ. CDR3 sequence (DNA): TGCGCCAGCAGCTTATTTGATACCGCACAGGGTAGAAAAGAGACCCAGTACTTC. It translates to CASSLFDTAQGRKETQYF. The variable domain in full, completed from reference TRBV5-1 and TRBJ2-5, reads KAGVTQTPRYLIKTRGQQVTLSCSPISGHRSVSWYQQTPGQGLQFLFEYFSETQRNKGNFPGRFSGRQFSNSRSEMNVSTLELGDSALYLCASSLFDTAQGRKETQYFGPGTRLLVL.

This chain joins TRBV19 and TRBJ1-6, with TRBD1 matching over 8 bases. CDR1 and CDR2 (germline): LNHDA, SQIVND (reference sequence). Unmatched junction bases numbered 2, after V lost 1 base and J lost 6 bases. The CDR3 loop spans 15 amino acids. The CDR3 nucleotides are TGTGCCAGTAGTATAGGGACAGGGCGTAATTCACCCCTCCACTTT. Translated, it gives CASSIGTGRNSPLHF.

The V and J genes are TRBV6-5 and TRBJ2-5; 12 bases match TRBD2. After removal of 6 bases from V and 2 bases from J, the junction contained 4 bases not matched to a gene. In germline, CDR1 is MNHEY, CDR2 SVGAGI. This CDR3 has 15 amino acids. CDR3 protein: CASRGTSGRQETQYF. CDR3 nucleotides: TGTGCCAGCAGGGGGACTAGCGGGCGGCAAGAGACCCAGTACTTC.

The gene calls are TRBV18 and TRBJ2-6; 12 bases match TRBD2. The CDR3 extends over 17 amino acids. Germline V gives CDR1 KGHSH, CDR2 LQKENI. The V and J ends lost 3 bases and 2 bases, in that order; junction bases with no gene match: 2. The CDR3 reads CASSPTSGGPGANVLTF. The CDR3 DNA follows: TGTGCCAGCTCACCGACTAGCGGGGGCCCTGGGGCCAACGTCCTGACTTTC.

V is TRBV2 and J is TRBJ2-7, with D tentatively TRBD1 (6 bases). The CDR3 runs to 14 residues. Germline V gene sequence: CDR1 SNHLY, CDR2 FYNNEI. The V and J ends lost 1 base and 6 bases respectively, with 13 bases between them. The CDR3 coding sequence is TGTGCCAGCAGTGAAGTTAGCAGGGGAGCCGAGCAGTACTTC. It yields the protein CASSEVSRGAEQYF.

V usage is TRBV6-5 and J usage is TRBJ2-5; 9 bases line up with TRBD1. With V trimmed by 8 bases and J by 5 bases, 6 bases remained unmatched. This CDR3 comprises 13 residues. The V gene's germline CDR1 is MNHEY and CDR2 SVGAGI. The CDR3 reads CASQDRGTETQYF. The CDR3 DNA is TGTGCCAGCCAAGACAGGGGGACGGAGACCCAGTACTTC.

The CDR3: CASSIDRGSAIYF. CDR3 nucleotide sequence: TGTGCCAGTAGTATAGATCGGGGGTCTGCCATATATTTT. V is TRBV19 and J is TRBJ1-3, with a weak D call TRBD1 (5 bases). Germline assignment: CDR1 LNHDA and CDR2 SQIVND (reference sequence). The CDR3 runs 13 residues. V lost 0 bases and J lost 11, with 11 bases in between. Filled out from reference TRBV19 and TRBJ1-3, the complete variable domain reads DGGITQSPKYLFRKEGQNVTLSCEQNLNHDAMYWYRQDPGQGLRLIYYSQIVNDFQKGDIAEGYSVSREKKESFPLTVTSAQKNPTAFYLCASSIDRGSAIYFGEGSWLTVV.

This chain joins TRBV10-3 and TRBJ2-2, with D perhaps matching TRBD1 (6 bases). Germline CDR1 is ENHRY and CDR2 is SYGVKD. CDR3 size: 16 residues. Trimming left V 4 bases short and J 6 bases short, with 18 bases between. The CDR3 DNA reads TGTGCCATCAGTGGCTTATCTCAGGGGTACGCCGGGGAGCTGTTTTTT. Translation: CAISGLSQGYAGELFF.

This rearrangement joins TRBV4-2 to TRBJ1-6, with D tentatively TRBD1 (6 bases). This CDR3 region has 16 residues. V dropped 3 bases and J dropped 0 bases, with 9 bases sitting between them. Germline V gene sequence: CDR1 LGHNA, CDR2 YNFKEQ. The CDR3 DNA is TGTGCCAGCAGCCAGGACAGTAGCTCCTATAATTCACCCCTCCACTTT. It yields the protein CASSQDSSSYNSPLHF.